The clone carrying this T cell receptor (beta chain) occurred a few times. Its target is unknown. The gene names given are mouse names. The read ends 4 residues shy of where the CDR3 ends; the end is completed using the germline J gene. CDR1 LGHNA and CDR2 YSYQKL come from the germline V gene. There are 15 residues in the CDR3. V dropped 0 bases and J dropped 3; count of bases not matched to a gene: 2. RNA extraction was followed by reverse transcription into cDNA, which acted as the sequencing template. Assay used: immunoSEQ multiplex PCR; TCRdb lists only in-frame clones, some missing. Listed for the sample are approximately 280,000 clones, none seen a single time. Combined cutaneous lymph node cells underwent sorting by CD4, CD8alpha, NKG2D, NKG2ACE and additional markers. The data are from a study of CD8+ T cells in alopecia areata. Across the whole study: C3H/HeJ donors with spontaneous alopecia, roughly 6-13 months old, supplied skin grafts to roughly 6-11-week-old female C3H/HeJ mice. Findings and caveats of the study: It was lesional scalp, especially alopecia totalis/universalis, that showed higher clonality than normal scalp.

Input material: CD4+ T cells sorted from a lymph node. This rearrangement joins TRBV2 to TRBJ2-7, with 10 bases aligning to TRBD2. The sequence came from a C3H/HeJ mouse with alopecia areata. These mice share the MHC haplotype H2-k. The covered CDR3 bases are TGTGCCAGCAGCCAAGAATGGGACTGGGGCTAT. Translation: CASSQEWDWGY. The full-length CDR3 reads as CASSQEWDWGYEQYF.